The 27 T cell receptor beta chains below come from one sample, sequenced in a study of cytomegalovirus exposure and HLA in healthy donors. Libraries were prepared by immunoSEQ multiplex PCR; TCRdb keeps only in-frame clonotypes and omits some of them. The top ten hold approximately 2.9% of the sample, which has 190,000 or so clones, roughly 80% seen once. Sequenced: PBMCs. The receptor set was obtained from a woman aged 18-30 years in good health and CMV-seropositive.

The chain employs TRBV4-2 and TRBJ1-6, with a tentative D call TRBD1 (6 bases). The CDR3 runs 15 residues. Trimming took off 6 bases at V and 7 bases at J, with 16 bases between the two ends. Germline values: CDR1 LGHNA, CDR2 YNFKEQ. CDR3 residues: CASRATTGSNSPLHF. CDR3 nucleotides: TGTGCCAGCAGGGCGACCACAGGGTCCAATTCACCCCTCCACTTT.

This clone has a single count. The rearrangement joins TRBV5-5 to TRBJ2-7, with 9 bases fitting TRBD1. The V gene's germline CDR1 is SGHKS and CDR2 YYEKEE (reference sequence). This CDR3 has 13 amino acids. J lost 5 bases, V lost 7 bases, and 7 bases had no gene match. As DNA, the CDR3 is TGTGCCAGCGCCGGGACAGGGTTCAACGAGCAGTACTTC. This translates into CASAGTGFNEQYF. The full variable domain, in which reference TRBV5-5 and TRBJ2-7 provide the parts outside the CDR3, is DAGVTQSPTHLIKTRGQQVTLRCSPISGHKSVSWYQQVLGQGPQFIFQYYEKEERGRGNFPDRFSARQFPNYSSELNVNALLLGDSALYLCASAGTGFNEQYFGPGTRLTVT.

The DNA for the CDR3 is TGTGCCACAACGGACAGGAATGCCTACGAGCAGTACTTC. It specifies CATTDRNAYEQYF. The chain carries TRBV10-3 and TRBJ2-7; 7 bases align to TRBD1. V shed 10 bases, J shed 2 bases, and the junction held 8 bases outside the gene matches. The CDR3 has 13 residues. The germline CDR1 and CDR2 sequences are ENHRY and SYGVKD.

This clone has more than one count but fewer than ten. The V and J genes are TRBV15 and TRBJ2-7; D ambiguous. The germline gives CDR1 LNHNV, CDR2 YYDKDF (reference sequence). V shed 0 bases and J shed 4 bases, with 7 bases lying between them. This CDR3 comprises 13 residues. The CDR3 protein is CATSRDDMYEQYF. The CDR3 DNA is TGTGCCACCAGCAGAGATGACATGTACGAGCAGTACTTC.

The chain has TRBV5-1 and TRBJ2-1; 11 nucleotides match TRBD2. The CDR3 spans 14 residues. Germline V lookup: CDR1 SGHRS, CDR2 YFSETQ. V dropped 0 bases and J dropped 10; count of bases not matched to a gene: 3. The CDR3 DNA is TGCGCCAGCAGCTTGGCTAGCGGGGGGAACGAGCAGTTCTTC. Its translation: CASSLASGGNEQFF.

This clone is a singleton in its sample. The rearrangement joins TRBV7-8 to TRBJ1-5; TRBD1 matches at 11 bases. Germline CDR1 reads SGHVS; CDR2 reads FQNEAQ. V was clipped by 6 bases and J by 2 bases; unmatched bases: 9. This CDR3 region has 17 residues. CDR3 region: CASSSGTGGYGNQPQHF. The DNA for the CDR3 is TGTGCCAGCAGTTCCGGGACAGGGGGTTATGGCAATCAGCCCCAGCATTTT.

The chain combines TRBV2 with TRBJ2-6, with D possibly TRBD1 on 6 matching bases. The V end lost 8 bases, the J end lost 0 bases, and 8 bases lay between the germline ends. In germline, CDR1 is SNHLY, CDR2 FYNNEI. The CDR3 has 14 residues. CDR3 sequence reads: CASHRDSGANVLTF. CDR3 DNA sequence: TGTGCCAGCCACAGGGACTCTGGGGCCAACGTCCTGACTTTC.

This chain connects TRBV6-5 to TRBJ1-5; maybe TRBD1 (6 bases). The CDR3 totals 15 residues. Per the germline V gene, CDR1 is MNHEY and CDR2 is SVGAGI. Trimming cost V 5 bases and J 2 bases, with 13 bases left between them. CDR3: CASSKQGLGNQPQHF. In DNA, the CDR3 is TGTGCCAGCAGTAAGCAGGGGCTGGGCAATCAGCCCCAGCATTTT.

The chain joins TRBV5-1 to TRBJ1-5; 10 nucleotides line up with TRBD1. J lost 2 bases, V lost 4 bases, and 9 bases had no gene match. The CDR3 is 17 amino acids. Germline CDR1 reads SGHRS; CDR2 reads YFSETQ. The CDR3, as DNA: TGCGCCAGCAGCGAAGGGACAGGGGCTCGAGGCAATCAGCCCCAGCATTTT. This sequence encodes CASSEGTGARGNQPQHF.

The chain joins TRBV7-8 to TRBJ2-7, with a possible D match to TRBD1 (6 bases). The ends were cut back, 6 bases at V and 4 bases at J, with 10 bases in the middle. The germline CDR1 and CDR2 sequences are SGHVS and FQNEAQ. There are 12 residues in the CDR3. The CDR3 DNA sequence: TGTGCCAGCAGTCCGAGGGGGTACGAGCAGTACTTC. It translates to CASSPRGYEQYF. The variable domain in full, with the rest retrieved from reference TRBV7-8 and TRBJ2-7, is GAGVSQSPRYKVAKRGQDVALRCDPISGHVSLFWYQQALGQGPEFLTYFQNEAQLDKSGLPSDRFFAERPEGSVSTLKIQRTQQEDSAVYLCASSPRGYEQYFGPGTRLTVT.

The gene calls are TRBV5-5 and TRBJ1-6; 10 bases map to TRBD1. The CDR3 contains 14 residues. V was clipped by 6 bases and J by 10 bases; unmatched bases: 7. CDR1 SGHKS and CDR2 YYEKEE come from the germline V gene (reference sequence). CDR3 coding DNA: TGTGCCAGCATCTCTGGACAGGGGGGGTCACCCCTCCACTTT. It specifies CASISGQGGSPLHF.

This chain links TRBV2 with TRBJ2-7, with D possibly matching TRBD1 (6 bases). The germline CDR1 and CDR2 sequences are SNHLY and FYNNEI. Trimming removed 7 bases from V and 5 bases from J, with 15 bases in between. The CDR3 has 13 residues. As DNA, the CDR3 is TGTGCCAGCACAACAGGGATGAATCACGAGCAGTACTTC. This translates into CASTTGMNHEQYF.

The CDR3 reads CASSLPSTDTQYF. Here the CDR3 DNA reads TGTGCCAGCAGCCTCCCCAGCACAGATACGCAGTATTTT. The J gene is TRBJ2-3, the V gene TRBV9, with D hard to call. This CDR3 region has 13 residues. The V end was cut by 4 bases, the J end by 0 bases, with 6 bases between. CDR1 and CDR2 from the germline V gene are SGDLS and YYNGEE.

This clone was seen once. The gene calls are TRBV5-6 and TRBJ2-3; the match to TRBD2 covers 9 bases. Germline V gene data show CDR1 as SGHDT and CDR2 as YYEEEE. The trim removed 4 bases at V and 1 base at J, leaving 7 bases unmatched. CDR3 length: 16 residues. This CDR3 reads CASSPWRGGRTDTQYF. Here the CDR3 DNA reads TGTGCCAGCAGCCCCTGGCGGGGGGGTCGCACAGATACGCAGTATTTT.

The chain employs TRBV10-3 and TRBJ1-2; D uncertain. Trimming cost V 0 bases and J 8 bases, with 10 bases left between them. Germline CDR1 and CDR2: ENHRY and SYGVKD. The CDR3 extends over 13 amino acids. This CDR3 is CAISESTSGGYTF. CDR3 DNA sequence: TGTGCCATCAGTGAGTCAACTTCAGGAGGCTACACCTTC.

The rearrangement uses TRBV7-3 and TRBJ1-6, with 7 bases aligning to TRBD1. Germline V lookup: CDR1 SGHTA, CDR2 FQGTGA. The CDR3 runs 16 residues. The J segment lost 10 bases and the V segment lost 1 base, leaving 10 bases of the junction unmatched. CDR3 protein: CASSLNSGGIGSPLHF. CDR3 bases: TGTGCCAGCAGCTTAAATTCAGGGGGAATAGGGTCACCCCTCCACTTT.

This clone appeared once. This rearrangement joins TRBV7-2 to TRBJ1-2; 7 bases agree with TRBD1. This CDR3 has 16 residues. Germline V CDR1 and CDR2: SGHTA, FQGNSA. V trimming: 3 bases; J trimming: 3 bases; junction bases outside the gene matches: 10. The CDR3 DNA follows: TGTGCCAGCAGCTTGACCCCGGGACAGAGCTACTATGGCTACACCTTC. Translating gives CASSLTPGQSYYGYTF.

The rearrangement links TRBV7-9 to TRBJ1-2; TRBD1 matches at 8 bases. The CDR3 has 14 residues. Trimming at V came to 2 bases and at J to 4 bases, leaving 3 bases not matched to a gene. Germline assignment: CDR1 SEHNR and CDR2 FQNEAQ (reference sequence). CDR3 sequence (DNA): TGTGCCAGCAGCTTATCAGGGGGCTTCTATGGCTACACCTTC. Translating it yields CASSLSGGFYGYTF. The whole variable domain, remainder taken from reference TRBV7-9 and TRBJ1-2, is DTGVSQNPRHKITKRGQNVTFRCDPISEHNRLYWYRQTLGQGPEFLTYFQNEAQLEKSRLLSDRFSAERPKGSFSTLEIQRTEQGDSAMYLCASSLSGGFYGYTFGSGTRLTVV.

V usage is TRBV6-6 and J usage is TRBJ1-2; D might be TRBD1 (6 bases). This CDR3 comprises 15 residues. The germline V gene encodes CDR1 MNHNY and CDR2 SVGAGI (reference sequence). With 2 bases removed from V and 2 bases from J, the gap between germline ends came to 12 bases. CDR3 loop: CASSYTGQQNYGYTF. Here the CDR3 DNA reads TGTGCCAGCAGTTACACAGGACAGCAAAACTATGGCTACACCTTC.

This clone was counted a few times. The chain carries TRBV9 and TRBJ1-6; D perhaps matches TRBD1 (6 bases). From germline, CDR1 is SGDLS and CDR2 YYNGEE. V shed 4 bases and J shed 9 bases, with 17 bases lying between them. The CDR3 length is 15 residues. CDR3 coding DNA: TGTGCCAGCAGCCCCGTGGACAGTTCTCGTTCACCCCTCCACTTT. Translation gives CASSPVDSSRSPLHF.

This clone was detected only once. This chain connects TRBV5-1 to TRBJ2-7, with 8 bases identical to TRBD1. Germline V gives CDR1 SGHRS, CDR2 YFSETQ. CDR3 size: 14 residues. V dropped 3 bases and J dropped 5; count of bases not matched to a gene: 7. CDR3 sequence: CASSSRTGQNEQYF. For the CDR3, the DNA is TGCGCCAGCAGCTCCCGGACAGGGCAGAACGAGCAGTACTTC.

The chain joins TRBV19 to TRBJ1-2, with D possibly matching TRBD1 (6 bases). Germline loops: CDR1 LNHDA, CDR2 SQIVND (reference sequence). The V gene lost 7 bases and the J gene lost 8 bases, with 17 bases spanning the gap. This CDR3 has 13 amino acids. CDR3 in DNA: TGTGCCAGTACTCACGCGGGGGGCGGAGGCTACACCTTC. Protein sequence: CASTHAGGGGYTF.

The CDR3 DNA is TGTGCCAGCAGACGGGACAGGGGGAACACCGGGGAGCTGTTTTTT. This codes for CASRRDRGNTGELFF. The chain has TRBV6-5 and TRBJ2-2, with 10 bases identical to TRBD1. Germline assignment: CDR1 MNHEY and CDR2 SVGAGI. There are 15 residues in the CDR3. The V segment lost 6 bases and the J segment 1 base; nucleotides outside the gene matches: 2.

V gene TRBV11-3 combines with J gene TRBJ1-6; tentative D call: TRBD1 (5 bases). CDR3 length: 16 residues. Trimming took off 4 bases at V and 11 bases at J, with 21 bases between the two ends. CDR1 and CDR2 (germline): SGHNT, YENEEA. CDR3 in amino acids: CASSSCGGSLLPPLHF. CDR3 coding DNA: TGTGCCAGCAGCTCGTGTGGGGGGTCTTTACTGCCACCCCTCCACTTT. The entire variable domain, with the rest obtained from reference TRBV11-3 and TRBJ1-6, is as follows: EAGVVQSPRYKIIEKKQPVAFWCNPISGHNTLYWYLQNLGQGPELLIRYENEEAVDDSQLPKDRFSAERLKGVDSTLKIQPAELGDSAVYLCASSSCGGSLLPPLHFGNGTRLTVT.

The chain links TRBV6-5 to TRBJ1-1; D is perhaps TRBD1 (5 bases). The ends were cut back, 0 bases at V and 3 bases at J, with 14 bases in the middle. The CDR3 loop spans 16 amino acids. Germline V gene data show CDR1 as MNHEY and CDR2 as SVGAGI. CDR3 protein: CASSYSQGMDDTEAFF. The CDR3 DNA reads TGTGCCAGCAGTTACTCGCAGGGAATGGATGACACTGAAGCTTTCTTT.

The chain recombines TRBV29-1 with TRBJ1-1, with D perhaps matching TRBD1 (6 bases). The CDR3 has 14 amino acids. The V and J ends lost 3 bases and 4 bases respectively, with 15 bases between them. Germline CDR1 is SQVTM and CDR2 is ANQGSEA. The CDR3 is CSVEPGGQSTEAFF. The CDR3 DNA is TGCAGCGTTGAGCCGGGCGGACAGTCCACTGAAGCTTTCTTT.

The J gene is TRBJ2-7, the V gene TRBV5-1; 9 positions match TRBD2. CDR3 size: 15 residues. Per the germline V gene, CDR1 is SGHRS and CDR2 is YFSETQ. With V trimmed by 0 bases and J by 4 bases, 5 bases remained unmatched. CDR3 sequence reads: CASSLAASGVYEQYF. The CDR3 DNA reads as TGCGCCAGCAGCTTGGCGGCTAGCGGGGTTTACGAGCAGTACTTC.